What follows are 4 T cell receptor beta chains derived from one specimen sequenced in a study of T cell repertoires in cytomegalovirus infection. TCRdb re-analysed the reads in MiXCR, keeping a single row per CDR3 protein. The sample includes roughly 720,000 distinct CDR3 sequences, under 40% seen only once; the top ten take roughly 2.9%. Sequencing input: PBMCs. The origin of the receptors is a human donor in good health (CMV status not recorded). Some clones in this sample may be carry-over from other donors' samples.

This chain joins TRBV28 and TRBJ1-5, with D maybe TRBD1 (5 bases). The V gene lost 5 bases and the J gene lost 2 bases, with 16 bases spanning the gap. Germline loops: CDR1 MDHEN, CDR2 SYDVKM. The length of the CDR3 is 16 residues. The CDR3, as DNA: TGTGCCAGCAGTCCCCCGGGGGGGTCCGGCAATCAGCCCCAGCATTTT. Protein product: CASSPPGGSGNQPQHF.

The chain links TRBV2 to TRBJ2-1; weak D call: TRBD2 (5 bases). CDR1 and CDR2 from the germline V gene are SNHLY and FYNNEI. This CDR3 comprises 15 residues. V was trimmed by 1 base and J by 0 bases, leaving 7 bases between them. The CDR3 sequence: CASSEERPSYNEQFF. CDR3 DNA sequence: TGTGCCAGCAGTGAAGAGCGGCCCTCCTACAATGAGCAGTTCTTC.

The chain links TRBV27 to TRBJ2-6, with D possibly called TRBD1 or TRBD2 (5 bases each). The CDR3 has 20 amino acids. V shed 5 bases and J shed 5 bases, with 28 bases lying between them. The germline V gene has CDR1 MNHEY and CDR2 SMNVEV (reference sequence). The CDR3 loop reads CASSNDPPGPRFVRANVLTF. The CDR3 DNA reads as TGTGCCAGCAGTAACGACCCCCCGGGACCTCGTTTCGTCAGGGCCAACGTCCTGACTTTC.

Notes on this clonotype: Being one base from a much bigger clone, this may be a read error. This chain joins TRBV12-3 or TRBV12-4 and TRBJ1-4; D is ambiguous. The CDR3 has 15 amino acids. CDR3 sequence: CASSFGFRPNEKMFF. CDR3 DNA: TGTGCCAGCAGTTTCGGGTTTAGGCCCAATGAAAAAATGTTTTTT.